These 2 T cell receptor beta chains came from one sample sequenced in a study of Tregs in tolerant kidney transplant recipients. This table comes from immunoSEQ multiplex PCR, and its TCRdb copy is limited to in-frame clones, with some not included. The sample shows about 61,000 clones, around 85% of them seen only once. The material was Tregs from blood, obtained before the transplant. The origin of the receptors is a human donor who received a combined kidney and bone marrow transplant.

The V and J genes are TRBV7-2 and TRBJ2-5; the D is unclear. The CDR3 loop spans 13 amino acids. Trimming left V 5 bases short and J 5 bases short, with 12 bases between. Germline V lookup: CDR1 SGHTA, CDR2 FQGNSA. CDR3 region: CASSQLRWETQYF. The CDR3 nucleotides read TGTGCCAGCAGCCAGCTTAGGTGGGAGACCCAGTACTTC.

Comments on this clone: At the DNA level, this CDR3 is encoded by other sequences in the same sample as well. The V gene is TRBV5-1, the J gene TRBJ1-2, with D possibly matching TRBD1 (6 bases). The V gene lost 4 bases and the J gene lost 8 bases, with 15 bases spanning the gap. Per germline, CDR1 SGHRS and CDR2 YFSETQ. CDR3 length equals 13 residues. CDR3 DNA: TGCGCCAGCAGCCCCAACCAGGGGTCCGGCTACACCTTC. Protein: CASSPNQGSGYTF. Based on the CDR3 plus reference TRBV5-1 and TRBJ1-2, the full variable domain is KAGVTQTPRYLIKTRGQQVTLSCSPISGHRSVSWYQQTPGQGLQFLFEYFSETQRNKGNFPGRFSGRQFSNSRSEMNVSTLELGDSALYLCASSPNQGSGYTFGSGTRLTVV.